These 14 T cell receptor beta chains came from one sample sequenced in a study of blood T cells in healthy people across ages. A second PCR, run for roughly 6 to 11 cycles, used a sample-barcoded 5' primer plus a J-beta primer mix. TCRdb recomputed calls from the 5' RACE reads with MiXCR, one row per CDR3 protein. The table records about 770,000 distinct CDR3 sequences, 44% of them present only once. The specimen sequenced was blood. Receptors were obtained from a man aged 60 to 69 in good health.

The V gene is TRBV7-2, the J gene TRBJ2-5; D perhaps matches TRBD2 (8 bases). The germline V gene has CDR1 SGHTA and CDR2 FQGNSA. The CDR3 runs 16 residues. Trimming removed 5 bases from V and 2 bases from J, with 18 bases in between. CDR3 protein: CASSRQGGGTQETQYF. The DNA for the CDR3 is TGTGCCAGCAGCCGACAGGGCGGGGGGACTCAAGAGACCCAGTACTTC. Based on the CDR3 plus reference TRBV7-2 and TRBJ2-5, the full variable domain is GAGVSQSPSNKVTEKGKDVELRCDPISGHTALYWYRQSLGQGLEFLIYFQGNSAPDKSGLPSDRFSAERTGGSVSTLTIQRTQQEDSAVYLCASSRQGGGTQETQYFGPGTRLLVL.

This clonotype appeared many times. The chain links TRBV7-2 to TRBJ2-7; 9 bases are a match to TRBD2. Germline CDR1 is SGHTA and CDR2 is FQGNSA. The CDR3 covers 15 residues. Trimming at V came to 1 base and at J to 7 bases, leaving 8 bases not matched to a gene. The CDR3 coding sequence is TGTGCCAGCAGCTTAGGTACGCTAGCGGGGCGGGAGCAGTACTTC. Its translation: CASSLGTLAGREQYF.

This chain connects TRBV7-9 to TRBJ1-4; D ambiguous. V lost 1 base and J lost 7, with 13 bases in between. Germline V gene sequence: CDR1 SEHNR, CDR2 FQNEAQ (reference sequence). The CDR3 has 15 amino acids. Here the CDR3 DNA reads TGTGCCAGCAGCTTAGGCCCGGCGGGTGGTGAAAAACTGTTTTTT. Translated, it gives CASSLGPAGGEKLFF.

J is TRBJ1-2 and V is TRBV11-2; 8 nucleotides agree with TRBD1. The germline CDR1 and CDR2 sequences are SGHAT and FQNNGV. The CDR3 has 15 residues. V lost 8 bases and J lost 3; bases outside the gene matches: 11. The CDR3 spells CASGSWTGYDYGYTF. Here the CDR3 DNA reads TGTGCCAGCGGCTCGTGGACAGGGTATGACTATGGCTACACCTTC.

This rearrangement joins TRBV21-1 to TRBJ2-3; TRBD2 was called by the table and not checked on the DNA. TRBV21-1 constitutes a pseudogene. The CDR3 contains 16 residues. CDR3 sequence (DNA): TGTGCCACCCGGCTACTCGGGACTCCTGGCACAGATACGCAGTATTTT. Its protein is CATRLLGTPGTDTQYF.

CDR3 amino acids: CASSQDLPEGNYEQYF. For the CDR3, the DNA is TGCGCCAGCAGCCAAGATCTGCCGGAGGGGAATTACGAGCAGTACTTC. The J gene is TRBJ2-7, the V gene TRBV4-1, with D tentatively TRBD2 (6 bases). The CDR3 is made up of 16 amino acids. V was shortened by 0 bases and J by 4 bases, with 16 bases between the two germline ends. Germline CDR1 is MGHRA and CDR2 is YSYEKL.

The V and J genes are TRBV14 and TRBJ1-4; the D is unclear. Germline CDR1 SGHDN, CDR2 FVKESK. The CDR3 totals 17 residues. V lost 0 bases to trimming and J lost 7 bases, with 18 bases between them. The CDR3: CASSQDLGSDTTEKLFF. CDR3 bases: TGTGCCAGCAGCCAAGATTTGGGGTCCGATACCACTGAAAAACTGTTTTTT.

Details on this clonotype: Compared with germline, one end of the junction differs, possibly owing to a read error. The chain uses TRBV6-1 and TRBJ2-1; D unresolved. CDR1 MNHNS and CDR2 SASEGT come from the germline V gene. The CDR3 totals 12 residues. CDR3 loop: CASDSSYNEQFF. The CDR3 nucleotides read TGCGCCAGCGATAGCTCCTACAATGAGCAGTTCTTC.

The V gene is TRBV20-1, the J gene TRBJ2-1, with D tentatively TRBD1 (5 bases). V lost 5 bases to trimming and J lost 0 bases, with 11 bases between them. CDR1 and CDR2 from the germline V gene are DFQATT and SNEGSKA (reference sequence). CDR3 length: 14 amino acids. The CDR3 reads CSAPDSSSYNEQFF. CDR3 sequence (DNA): TGCAGTGCTCCCGACAGCAGCTCCTACAATGAGCAGTTCTTC.

The rearrangement links TRBV27 to TRBJ2-3; no firm D call. Germline CDR1 and CDR2: MNHEY and SMNVEV (reference sequence). Between the trimmed V and J ends, which lost 2 bases and 1 base, there was a span of 13 bases. This CDR3 is built from 16 residues. The CDR3 loop reads CASSLEPIPRTDTQYF. The CDR3, as DNA: TGTGCCAGCAGTTTAGAACCAATCCCTCGCACAGATACGCAGTATTTT.

The chain combines TRBV29-1 with TRBJ1-1; possibly TRBD1 for D (6 bases). Trimming removed 7 bases from V and 1 base from J, with 19 bases in between. CDR1 SQVTM and CDR2 ANQGSEA come from the germline V gene. The CDR3 has 15 amino acids. The CDR3: CSARRGWGGNTEAFF. The CDR3 coding sequence is TGCAGCGCCCGGAGGGGGTGGGGGGGGAACACTGAAGCTTTCTTT.

V is TRBV4-3 and J is TRBJ2-7, with D unresolved. CDR3 size: 17 residues. Germline CDR1 LGHNA, CDR2 YSLEER. Between the trimmed V and J ends, which lost 3 bases and 0 bases, there was a span of 18 bases. CDR3 in DNA: TGCGCCAGCAGCCAGTGGACCGACGATAAGAGCTCCTACGAGCAGTACTTC. Translating it yields CASSQWTDDKSSYEQYF.

The gene calls are TRBV6-5 and TRBJ1-2; D is unresolved. The germline V and J ends were trimmed by 2 bases and 4 bases, with 14 bases remaining between them. CDR3 length equals 15 residues. Germline V gives CDR1 MNHEY, CDR2 SVGAGI. The CDR3 region is CASSYGEGIVYGYTF. CDR3 nucleotides: TGTGCCAGCAGTTACGGGGAAGGTATCGTCTATGGCTACACCTTC.

This chain uses TRBV10-3 with TRBJ2-5, with a tentative D call TRBD1 (6 bases). V lost 0 bases and J 4 bases, leaving 12 bases between the germline ends. CDR1 and CDR2 from the germline V gene are ENHRY and SYGVKD. The CDR3 is 15 residues long. CDR3: CAISESGAAGETQYF. In DNA form, the CDR3 reads TGTGCCATCAGTGAGTCGGGGGCGGCTGGAGAGACCCAGTACTTC.